This T cell receptor (beta chain) was captured in a study of read filtering for tumor transcriptome and immune sequencing. This clonotype was seen repeatedly, ten times or more. The library was built from roughly 400 ng RNA with molecular barcoded adaptors for alpha/delta and beta/gamma chains. MiXCR was run by TCRdb on the reads, yielding one entry per CDR3 protein. The sample includes tens of thousands of distinct CDR3 sequences, approximately 17% of them seen just once. Germline lookup yields CDR1 MNHNS and CDR2 SASEGT. V lost 5 bases and J 2 bases, leaving 12 bases between the germline ends. This CDR3 is built from 14 residues.

The chain couples TRBV6-1 to TRBJ1-2; tentative D call: TRBD1 (5 bases). The sample was a population of CD138-negative cells sorted from bone marrow. The source of this sequence is a donor over 35 with multiple myeloma. CDR3 sequence (DNA): TGTGCCAGCAGTACGACGACAGAAAACTATGGCTACACCTTC. Translated, it gives CASSTTTENYGYTF.